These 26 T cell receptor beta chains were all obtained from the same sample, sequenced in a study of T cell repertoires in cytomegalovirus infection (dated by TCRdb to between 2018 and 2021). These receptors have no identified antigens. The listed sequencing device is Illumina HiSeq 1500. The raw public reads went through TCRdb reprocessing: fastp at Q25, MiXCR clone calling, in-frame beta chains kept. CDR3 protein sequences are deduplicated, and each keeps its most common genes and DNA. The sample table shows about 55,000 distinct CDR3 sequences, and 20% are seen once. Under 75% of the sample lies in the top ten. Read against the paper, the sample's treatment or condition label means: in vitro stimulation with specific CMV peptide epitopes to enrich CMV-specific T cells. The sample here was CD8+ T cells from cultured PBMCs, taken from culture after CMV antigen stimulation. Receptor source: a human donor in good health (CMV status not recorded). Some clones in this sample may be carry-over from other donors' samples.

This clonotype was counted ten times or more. CDR3 sequence: CASSLEIMNTEAFF. The CDR3 region has the DNA TGTGCCAGCAGCTTAGAGATCATGAACACTGAAGCTTTCTTT. This chain connects TRBV7-2 to TRBJ1-1; D gene uncertain. The germline V gene has CDR1 SGHTA and CDR2 FQGNSA. Trimming removed 1 base at V and 0 bases at J, with 6 bases between. The CDR3 covers 14 residues.

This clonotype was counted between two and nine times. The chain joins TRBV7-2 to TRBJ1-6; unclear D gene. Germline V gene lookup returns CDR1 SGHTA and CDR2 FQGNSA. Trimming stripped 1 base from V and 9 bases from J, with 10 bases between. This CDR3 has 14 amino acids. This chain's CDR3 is CASSLGSTPSPLHF. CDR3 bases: TGTGCCAGCAGCTTAGGGTCGACCCCTTCACCCCTCCACTTT.

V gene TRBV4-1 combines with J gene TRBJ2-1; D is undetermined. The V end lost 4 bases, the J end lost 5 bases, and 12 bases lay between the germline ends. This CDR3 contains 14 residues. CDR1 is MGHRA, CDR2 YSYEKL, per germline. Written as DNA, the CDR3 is TGCGCCAGCAGCCGGCCGGACGGACACAATGAGCAGTTCTTC. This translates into CASSRPDGHNEQFF.

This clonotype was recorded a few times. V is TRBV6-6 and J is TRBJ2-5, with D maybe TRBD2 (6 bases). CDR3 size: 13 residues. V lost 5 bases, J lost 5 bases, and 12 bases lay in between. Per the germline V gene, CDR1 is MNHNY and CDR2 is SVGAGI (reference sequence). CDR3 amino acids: CASSEEGPETQYF. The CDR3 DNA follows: TGTGCCAGCAGTGAGGAGGGACCGGAGACCCAGTACTTC.

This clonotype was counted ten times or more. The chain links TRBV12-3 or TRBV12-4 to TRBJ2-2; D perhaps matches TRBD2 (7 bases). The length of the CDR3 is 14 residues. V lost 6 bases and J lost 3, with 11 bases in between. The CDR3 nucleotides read TGTGCCAGCAGAGGGGGGGGGTACACCGGGGAGCTGTTTTTT. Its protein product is CASRGGGYTGELFF.

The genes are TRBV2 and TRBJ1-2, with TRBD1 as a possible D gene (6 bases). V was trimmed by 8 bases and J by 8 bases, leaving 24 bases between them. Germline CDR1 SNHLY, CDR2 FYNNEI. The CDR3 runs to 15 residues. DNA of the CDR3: TGTGCCAGCGGCCCCTTCGACAGGATGAAAAGGGGCTACACCTTC. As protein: CASGPFDRMKRGYTF.

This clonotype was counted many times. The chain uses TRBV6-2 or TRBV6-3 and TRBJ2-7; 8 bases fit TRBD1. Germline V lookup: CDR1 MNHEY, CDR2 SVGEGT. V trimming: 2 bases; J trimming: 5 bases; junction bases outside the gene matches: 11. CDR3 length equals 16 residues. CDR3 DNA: TGTGCCAGCAGTTACCTGATGTGGACAGGGCGTGACGAGCAGTACTTC. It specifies CASSYLMWTGRDEQYF.

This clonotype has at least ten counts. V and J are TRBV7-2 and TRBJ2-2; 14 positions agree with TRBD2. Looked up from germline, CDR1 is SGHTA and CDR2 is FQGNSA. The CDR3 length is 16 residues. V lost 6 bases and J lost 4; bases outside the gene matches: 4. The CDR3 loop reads CASRGGLAGGTGELFF. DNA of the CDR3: TGTGCCAGCAGGGGAGGACTAGCGGGGGGCACCGGGGAGCTGTTTTTT.

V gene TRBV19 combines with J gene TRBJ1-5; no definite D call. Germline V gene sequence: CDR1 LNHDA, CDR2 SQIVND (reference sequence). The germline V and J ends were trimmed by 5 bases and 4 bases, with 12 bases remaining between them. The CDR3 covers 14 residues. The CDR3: CASSLVGRNQPQHF. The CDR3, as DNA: TGTGCCAGTAGTCTGGTGGGCCGAAATCAGCCCCAGCATTTT.

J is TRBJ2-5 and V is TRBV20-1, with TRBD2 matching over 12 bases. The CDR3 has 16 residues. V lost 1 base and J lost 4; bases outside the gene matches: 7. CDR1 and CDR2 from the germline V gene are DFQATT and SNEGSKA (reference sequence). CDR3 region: CSARVLWTSGAETQYF. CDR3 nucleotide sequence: TGCAGTGCTAGAGTTCTTTGGACTAGCGGGGCAGAGACCCAGTACTTC.

The DNA of the CDR3 is TGTGCCAGCAGCTTAGGGAGGTCTCGGCTGAGAGGAGAGACCCAGTACTTC. Translated: CASSLGRSRLRGETQYF. V gene TRBV7-2 combines with J gene TRBJ2-5; a possible D gene is TRBD2 (5 bases). Germline loops: CDR1 SGHTA, CDR2 FQGNSA. V gave up 1 base and J gave up 4 bases, with 19 bases separating them. The CDR3 is 17 residues long. Full variable domain (remainder filled in from reference TRBV7-2 and TRBJ2-5): GAGVSQSPSNKVTEKGKDVELRCDPISGHTALYWYRQSLGQGLEFLIYFQGNSAPDKSGLPSDRFSAERTGGSVSTLTIQRTQQEDSAVYLCASSLGRSRLRGETQYFGPGTRLLVL.

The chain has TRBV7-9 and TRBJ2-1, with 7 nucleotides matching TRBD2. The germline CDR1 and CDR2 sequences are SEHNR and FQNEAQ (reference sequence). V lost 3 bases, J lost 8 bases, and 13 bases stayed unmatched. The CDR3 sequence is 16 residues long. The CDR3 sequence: CASSLGGDGATYEQFF. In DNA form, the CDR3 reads TGTGCCAGCAGCTTGGGAGGGGACGGGGCTACCTATGAGCAGTTCTTC.

CDR3 coding DNA: TGCAGTGCTAGAAGAGGGGAGGACTACGAGCAGTACTTC. As protein: CSARRGEDYEQYF. V and J are TRBV20-1 and TRBJ2-7; weak D call: TRBD2 (6 bases). The CDR3 spans 13 residues. Trimming shortened V by 2 bases and J by 3 bases, and 11 bases separated the two germline ends. The germline gives CDR1 DFQATT, CDR2 SNEGSKA (reference sequence).

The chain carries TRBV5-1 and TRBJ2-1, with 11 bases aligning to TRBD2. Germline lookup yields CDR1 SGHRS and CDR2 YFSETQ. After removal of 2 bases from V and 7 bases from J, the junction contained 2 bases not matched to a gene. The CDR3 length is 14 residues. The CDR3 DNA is TGCGCCAGCAGCTTCCGGACTAGCGGGAATGAGCAGTTCTTC. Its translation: CASSFRTSGNEQFF.

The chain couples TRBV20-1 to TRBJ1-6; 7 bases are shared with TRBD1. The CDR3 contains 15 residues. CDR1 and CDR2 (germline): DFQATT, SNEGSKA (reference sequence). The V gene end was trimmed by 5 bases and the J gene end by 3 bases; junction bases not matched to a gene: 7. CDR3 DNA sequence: TGCAGTGCTGGGCAGGGGGTGAGCTATAATTCACCCCTCCACTTT. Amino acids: CSAGQGVSYNSPLHF.

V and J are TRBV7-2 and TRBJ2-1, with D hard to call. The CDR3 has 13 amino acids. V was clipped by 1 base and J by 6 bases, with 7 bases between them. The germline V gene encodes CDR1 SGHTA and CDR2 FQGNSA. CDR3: CASSLGVSNEQFF. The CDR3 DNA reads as TGTGCCAGCAGCTTAGGGGTTAGCAATGAGCAGTTCTTC.

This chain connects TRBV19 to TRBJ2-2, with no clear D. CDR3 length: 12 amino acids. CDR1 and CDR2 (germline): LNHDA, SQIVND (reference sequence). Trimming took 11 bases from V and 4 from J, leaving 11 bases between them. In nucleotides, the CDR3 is TGTGCCTTGGCGTCAGTCACCGGGGAGCTGTTTTTT. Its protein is CALASVTGELFF.

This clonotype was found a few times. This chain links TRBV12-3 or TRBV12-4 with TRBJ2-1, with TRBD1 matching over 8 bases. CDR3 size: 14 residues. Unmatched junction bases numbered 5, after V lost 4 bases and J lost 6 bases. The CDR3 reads CASSSGGAGNEQFF. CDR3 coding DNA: TGTGCCAGCAGTTCAGGGGGCGCAGGCAATGAGCAGTTCTTC.

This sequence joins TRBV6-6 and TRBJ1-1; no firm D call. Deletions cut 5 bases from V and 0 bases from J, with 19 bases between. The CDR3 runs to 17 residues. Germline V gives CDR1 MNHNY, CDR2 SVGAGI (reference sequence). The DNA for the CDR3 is TGTGCCAGCAGTCCCGGGCCAATTGCCTACCTGAACACTGAAGCTTTCTTT. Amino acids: CASSPGPIAYLNTEAFF.

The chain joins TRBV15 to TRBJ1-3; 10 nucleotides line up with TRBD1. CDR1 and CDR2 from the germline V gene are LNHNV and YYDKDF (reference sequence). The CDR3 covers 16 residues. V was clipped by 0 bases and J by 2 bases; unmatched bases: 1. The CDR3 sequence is CATSREGQGTGNTIYF. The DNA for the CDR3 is TGTGCCACCAGCAGAGAGGGACAGGGGACTGGAAACACCATATATTTT.

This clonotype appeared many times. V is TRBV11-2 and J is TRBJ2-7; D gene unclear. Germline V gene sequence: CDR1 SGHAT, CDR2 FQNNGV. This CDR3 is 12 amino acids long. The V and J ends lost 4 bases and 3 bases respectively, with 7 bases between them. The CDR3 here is CASSYQDYEQYF. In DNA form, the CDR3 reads TGTGCCAGCAGCTATCAGGACTACGAGCAGTACTTC.

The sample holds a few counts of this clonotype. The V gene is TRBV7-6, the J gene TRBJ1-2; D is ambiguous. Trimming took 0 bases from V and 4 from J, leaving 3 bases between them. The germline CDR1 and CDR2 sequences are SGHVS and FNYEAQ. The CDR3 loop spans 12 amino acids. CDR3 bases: TGTGCCAGCAGCTTAGCACCCTATGGCTACACCTTC. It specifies CASSLAPYGYTF.

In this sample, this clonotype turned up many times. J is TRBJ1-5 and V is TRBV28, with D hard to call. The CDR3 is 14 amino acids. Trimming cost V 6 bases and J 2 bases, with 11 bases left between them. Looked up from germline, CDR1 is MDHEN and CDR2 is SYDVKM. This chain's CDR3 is CASRLELGNQPQHF. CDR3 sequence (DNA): TGTGCCAGCAGGCTCGAATTAGGCAATCAGCCCCAGCATTTT.

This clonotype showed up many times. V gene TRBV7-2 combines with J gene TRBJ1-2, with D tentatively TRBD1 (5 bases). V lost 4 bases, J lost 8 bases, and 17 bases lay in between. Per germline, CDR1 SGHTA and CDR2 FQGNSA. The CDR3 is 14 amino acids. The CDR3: CASSSDIRVWGYTF. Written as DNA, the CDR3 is TGTGCCAGCAGCTCAGACATCAGGGTCTGGGGCTACACCTTC. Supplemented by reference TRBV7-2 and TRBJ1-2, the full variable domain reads GAGVSQSPSNKVTEKGKDVELRCDPISGHTALYWYRQSLGQGLEFLIYFQGNSAPDKSGLPSDRFSAERTGGSVSTLTIQRTQQEDSAVYLCASSSDIRVWGYTFGSGTRLTVV.

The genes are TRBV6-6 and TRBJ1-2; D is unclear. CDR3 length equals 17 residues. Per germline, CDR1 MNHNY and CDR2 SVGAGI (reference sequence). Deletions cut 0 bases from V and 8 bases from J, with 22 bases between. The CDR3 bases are TGTGCCAGCAGTTACTCGGAGGTACCGGGCCCCAAAGGAGGCTACACCTTC. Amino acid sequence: CASSYSEVPGPKGGYTF.

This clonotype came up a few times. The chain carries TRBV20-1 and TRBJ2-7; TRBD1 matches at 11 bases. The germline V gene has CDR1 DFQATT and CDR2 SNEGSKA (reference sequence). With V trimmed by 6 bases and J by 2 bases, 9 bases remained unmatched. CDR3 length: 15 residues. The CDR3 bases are TGCAGTGCGTCCGGGACAGGGGGGTTGGCCTACGAGCAGTACTTC. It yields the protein CSASGTGGLAYEQYF.